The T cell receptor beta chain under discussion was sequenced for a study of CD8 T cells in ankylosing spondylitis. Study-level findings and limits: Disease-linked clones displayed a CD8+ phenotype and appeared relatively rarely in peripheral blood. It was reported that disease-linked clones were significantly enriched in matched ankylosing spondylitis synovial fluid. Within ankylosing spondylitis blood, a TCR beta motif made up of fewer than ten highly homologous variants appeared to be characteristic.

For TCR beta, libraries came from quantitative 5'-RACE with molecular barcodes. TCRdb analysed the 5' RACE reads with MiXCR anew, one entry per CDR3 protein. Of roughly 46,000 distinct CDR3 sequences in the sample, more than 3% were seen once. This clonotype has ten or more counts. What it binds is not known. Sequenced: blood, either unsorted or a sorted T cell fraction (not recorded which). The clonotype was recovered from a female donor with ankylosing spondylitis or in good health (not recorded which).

The CDR3 sequence: CASSDGLIYNEQFF. As DNA, the CDR3 is TGTGCCAGCAGCGACGGACTTATTTACAATGAGCAGTTCTTC. The V gene is TRBV9, the J gene TRBJ2-1, with D perhaps matching TRBD2 (5 bases). Trimming stripped 3 bases from V and 4 bases from J, with 11 bases between. From germline, CDR1 is SGDLS and CDR2 YYNGEE. The CDR3 is 14 residues long.